These 8 T cell receptor beta chains originate from one sample sequenced in a study of T-cell memory formation after mild COVID-19. TCRdb reanalysed the 5' RACE reads using MiXCR and keeps one entry per CDR3 protein. This table has 250,000 to 300,000 distinct CDR3 sequences, around 8% appearing once. Material for sequencing was PBMCs or a T cell subset sorted from them (not recorded which). These receptors were obtained from a man younger than 35 who had mild COVID-19 (a few samples of this study predate the infection). Cell type and time point are not known.

In its sample, this clonotype was seen many times. The CDR3 protein is CASSGTFNEQFF. The CDR3 DNA is TGCGCCAGCAGCGGAACTTTCAATGAGCAGTTCTTC. This chain uses TRBV5-1 with TRBJ2-1; the D is unclear. The CDR3 is made up of 12 amino acids. Between the trimmed V and J ends, which lost 4 bases and 6 bases, there was a span of 8 bases. Germline values: CDR1 SGHRS, CDR2 YFSETQ. Complete variable domain (other parts from reference TRBV5-1 and TRBJ2-1): KAGVTQTPRYLIKTRGQQVTLSCSPISGHRSVSWYQQTPGQGLQFLFEYFSETQRNKGNFPGRFSGRQFSNSRSEMNVSTLELGDSALYLCASSGTFNEQFFGPGTRLTVL.

This clonotype is judged large. The gene calls are TRBV15 and TRBJ2-2; 11 bases align to TRBD2. Germline V gene sequence: CDR1 LNHNV, CDR2 YYDKDF (reference sequence). The trim removed 0 bases at V and 5 bases at J, leaving 14 bases unmatched. The CDR3 is 20 amino acids. CDR3: CATSRDVEVLASGGTGELFF. In nucleotides, the CDR3 is TGTGCCACCAGCAGAGATGTAGAGGTGTTGGCTAGCGGGGGGACCGGGGAGCTGTTTTTT.

The V call is TRBV4-1, the J call TRBJ1-5; possible D gene TRBD1, 5 bases. This CDR3 has 16 residues. The ends were cut back, 0 bases at V and 7 bases at J, with 16 bases in the middle. The germline V gene encodes CDR1 MGHRA and CDR2 YSYEKL. DNA of the CDR3: TGCGCCAGCAGCCAAGAAGGGGAAGGGAGTCGGCAGCCCCAGCATTTT. It encodes CASSQEGEGSRQPQHF.

This chain joins TRBV5-5 and TRBJ2-3; D gene unclear. The CDR3 is 15 residues long. V shed 7 bases and J shed 3 bases, with 18 bases lying between them. The V gene's germline CDR1 is SGHKS and CDR2 YYEKEE (reference sequence). In nucleotides, the CDR3 is TGTGCCAGCCGCGGATCCCCATATGGGACAGATACGCAGTATTTT. Protein product: CASRGSPYGTDTQYF.

The genes are TRBV3-1 and TRBJ2-5, with D perhaps matching TRBD2 (6 bases). Looked up from germline, CDR1 is LGHDT and CDR2 is YNNKEL (reference sequence). This CDR3 is built from 15 residues. Deletions cut 1 base from V and 1 base from J, with 10 bases between. The CDR3 loop reads CASSQVGDSQETQYF. The CDR3 DNA reads TGTGCCAGCAGCCAAGTGGGGGACTCCCAAGAGACCCAGTACTTC.

This clonotype has a count of ten or more. V is TRBV29-1 and J is TRBJ2-5; D is perhaps TRBD2 (8 bases). The CDR3 consists of 17 residues. Germline V gene sequence: CDR1 SQVTM, CDR2 ANQGSEA. Trimming shortened V by 2 bases and J by 3 bases, and 22 bases separated the two germline ends. This chain's CDR3 is CSVELQGGLVMEETQYF. The CDR3 DNA reads as TGCAGCGTTGAACTCCAGGGGGGACTAGTCATGGAAGAGACCCAGTACTTC.

This clonotype has a count of ten or more. V usage is TRBV20-1 and J usage is TRBJ2-4, with unresolved D. The ends were cut back, 2 bases at V and 2 bases at J, with 7 bases in the middle. Germline V CDR1 and CDR2: DFQATT, SNEGSKA (reference sequence). The length of the CDR3 is 13 residues. Here the CDR3 reads CSARTRPKNIQYF. DNA of the CDR3: TGCAGTGCTAGAACGCGCCCCAAAAACATTCAGTACTTC.

This clonotype has a handful of counts. This chain links TRBV7-2 with TRBJ2-2; TRBD2 matches 9 bases. Germline loops: CDR1 SGHTA, CDR2 FQGNSA. Trimming at V came to 3 bases and at J to 4 bases, leaving 6 bases not matched to a gene. CDR3 length equals 16 residues. CDR3 region: CASSFRSGGGTGELFF. In DNA, the CDR3 is TGTGCCAGCAGCTTTCGTAGCGGGGGCGGCACCGGGGAGCTGTTTTTT.